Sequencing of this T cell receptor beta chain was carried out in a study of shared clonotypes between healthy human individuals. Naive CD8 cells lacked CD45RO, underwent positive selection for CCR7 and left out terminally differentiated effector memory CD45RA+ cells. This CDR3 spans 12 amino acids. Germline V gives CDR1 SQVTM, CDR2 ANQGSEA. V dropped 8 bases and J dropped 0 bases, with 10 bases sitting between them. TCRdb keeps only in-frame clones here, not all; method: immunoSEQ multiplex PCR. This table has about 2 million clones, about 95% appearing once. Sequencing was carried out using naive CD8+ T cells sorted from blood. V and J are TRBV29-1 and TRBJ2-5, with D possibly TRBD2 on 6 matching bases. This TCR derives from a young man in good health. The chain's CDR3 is CSSRDYQETQYF. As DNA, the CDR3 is TGCAGCTCCCGGGACTACCAAGAGACCCAGTACTTC.